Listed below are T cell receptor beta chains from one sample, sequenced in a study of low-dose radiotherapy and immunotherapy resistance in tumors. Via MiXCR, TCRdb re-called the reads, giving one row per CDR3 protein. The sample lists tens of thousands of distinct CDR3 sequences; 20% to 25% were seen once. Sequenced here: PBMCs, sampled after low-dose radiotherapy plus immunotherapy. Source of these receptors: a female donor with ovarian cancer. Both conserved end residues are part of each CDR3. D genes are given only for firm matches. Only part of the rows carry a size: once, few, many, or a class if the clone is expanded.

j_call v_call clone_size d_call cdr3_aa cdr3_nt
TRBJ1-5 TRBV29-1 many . CSGGSGSGSQHF TGCAGCGGCGGGTCAGGGTCAGGGTCCCAGCATTTT
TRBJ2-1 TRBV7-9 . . CASIRGVGGRNNEQFF TGTGCCAGCATCCGGGGTGTGGGGGGTCGCAACAATGAGCAGTTCTTC
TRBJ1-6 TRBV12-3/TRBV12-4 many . CASKQGERYYNSPLHF TGTGCCAGCAAGCAGGGCGAAAGATACTATAATTCACCCCTCCACTTT
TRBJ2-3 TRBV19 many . CASSMGGSTDTQYF TGTGCCAGTAGTATGGGCGGAAGCACAGATACGCAGTATTTT
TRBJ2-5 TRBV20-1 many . CSARDFTSQETQYF TGCAGTGCTAGAGATTTCACTAGCCAAGAGACCCAGTACTTC
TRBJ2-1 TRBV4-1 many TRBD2 CASRSERGAYNEQFF TGCGCCAGCAGATCGGAACGGGGGGCCTACAATGAGCAGTTCTTC
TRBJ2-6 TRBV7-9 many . CASSLGTLSGANVLTF TGTGCCAGCAGCTTAGGAACACTCTCTGGGGCCAACGTCCTGACTTTC
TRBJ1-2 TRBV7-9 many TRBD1 CASSLGFGTGALGYTF TGTGCCAGCAGCTTAGGGTTTGGGACAGGTGCACTTGGCTACACCTTC
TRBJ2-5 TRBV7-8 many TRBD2 CASSSITSLAGGGETQYF TGTGCCAGCAGCTCTATTACCAGCCTAGCGGGGGGTGGAGAGACCCAGTACTTC
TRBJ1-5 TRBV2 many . CASRTQNQPQHF TGTGCCAGCAGAACTCAGAATCAGCCCCAGCATTTT
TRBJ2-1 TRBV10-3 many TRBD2 CAISDVPSGKMAEQFF TGTGCCATCAGTGACGTTCCTAGCGGGAAGATGGCTGAGCAGTTCTTC
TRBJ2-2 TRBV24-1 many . CATSGGMTGELFF TGTGCCACCAGTGGGGGCATGACCGGGGAGCTGTTTTTT
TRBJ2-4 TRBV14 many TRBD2 CASSQELAGVGKNIQYF TGTGCCAGCAGCCAAGAGCTAGCGGGAGTTGGCAAAAACATTCAGTACTTC
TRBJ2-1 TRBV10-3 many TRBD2 CASGAGGYNEQFF TGTGCCAGCGGGGCGGGGGGGTACAATGAGCAGTTCTTC
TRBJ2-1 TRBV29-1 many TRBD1 CSADRRNEQFF TGCAGCGCGGACAGGAGGAATGAGCAGTTCTTC
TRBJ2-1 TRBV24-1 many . CATSESGTYNEQFF TGTGCCACCAGTGAGAGTGGGACCTACAATGAGCAGTTCTTC
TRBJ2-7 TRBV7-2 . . CASSSRGGHEQYF TGTGCCAGCAGCTCTAGGGGGGGTCACGAGCAGTACTTC
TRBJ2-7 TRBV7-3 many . CASSLAEYEQYF TGTGCCAGCAGCTTGGCTGAGTACGAGCAGTACTTC
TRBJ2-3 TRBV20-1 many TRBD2 CSALSGGAGDTQYF TGCAGTGCTCTTAGCGGGGGGGCAGGAGATACGCAGTATTTT
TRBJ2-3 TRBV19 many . CAARRGSTDTQYF TGTGCCGCCAGACGCGGAAGCACAGATACGCAGTATTTT
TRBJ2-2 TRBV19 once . CAGQGVAGELFF TGTGCAGGGCAGGGAGTCGCCGGGGAGCTGTTTTTT
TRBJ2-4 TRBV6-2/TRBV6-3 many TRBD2 CASKGGSGVLLAKNIQYF TGTGCCAGCAAGGGAGGCAGCGGGGTTTTACTAGCCAAAAACATTCAGTACTTC
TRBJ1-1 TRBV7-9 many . CASSSLGHFEAFF TGTGCCAGCAGCTCGTTGGGACACTTTGAAGCTTTCTTT
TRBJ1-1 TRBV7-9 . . CASSRAGRVAEAFF TGTGCCAGCAGCCGTGCGGGACGGGTAGCTGAAGCTTTCTTT
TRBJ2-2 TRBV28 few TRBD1 CASTLGQGFRIGELFF TGTGCCAGCACCCTGGGACAGGGGTTCCGCATCGGGGAGCTGTTTTTT
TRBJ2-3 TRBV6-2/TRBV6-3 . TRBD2 CAISVPPTSGRQSSSTDTQYF TGTGCCATCAGTGTCCCCCCCACTAGCGGGAGACAATCTTCTAGCACAGATACGCAGTATTTT
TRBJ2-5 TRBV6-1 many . CASSRDGETQYF TGTGCCAGCAGCCGCGATGGAGAGACCCAGTACTTC
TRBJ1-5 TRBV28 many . CASSLGNVGGQPQHF TGTGCCAGCAGTCTCGGGAACGTGGGTGGGCAGCCCCAGCATTTT
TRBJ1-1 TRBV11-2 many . CASSLGRTADAFF TGTGCCAGCAGCTTAGGTCGGACAGCTGATGCTTTCTTT
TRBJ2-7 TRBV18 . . CASSPPNEQYF TGTGCCAGCTCACCACCTAACGAGCAGTACTTC
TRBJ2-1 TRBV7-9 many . CASSFPGGLSYNEQFF TGTGCCAGCAGCTTCCCAGGCGGGCTCTCCTACAATGAGCAGTTCTTC
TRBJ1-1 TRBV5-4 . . CASCLGADYVNTEAFF TGTGCCAGCTGCTTGGGAGCGGACTACGTGAACACTGAAGCTTTCTTT
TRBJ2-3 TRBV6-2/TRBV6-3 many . CASSYTFEGAPSTDTQYF TGTGCCAGCAGTTACACCTTTGAGGGAGCCCCTAGCACAGATACGCAGTATTTT
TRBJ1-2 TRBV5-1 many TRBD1 CASSPEGQGAFGVGYTF TGCGCCAGCAGCCCGGAGGGACAGGGGGCGTTTGGGGTCGGCTACACCTTC